These 11 T cell receptor beta chains were all obtained from the same sample, sequenced in a study of blood T cell repertoires in COVID-19. The assay was immunoSEQ multiplex PCR, and TCRdb's table has in-frame clones only and misses some. The data show about 210,000 clones, with 81% seen just once and around 8.9% held by the top ten. Sequenced sample: PBMCs or T cells enriched from blood (not recorded which). These receptors all stem from a woman between 45 and 60 years old with acute COVID-19.

The genes are TRBV4-3 and TRBJ2-1; 9 bases match TRBD1. The trim removed 6 bases at V and 5 bases at J, leaving 8 bases unmatched. The germline gives CDR1 LGHNA, CDR2 YSLEER. The length of the CDR3 is 15 residues. In DNA, the CDR3 is TGCGCCAGCAGGTTCGGGGACAGGGTGAACAATGAGCAGTTCTTC. It is translated as CASRFGDRVNNEQFF.

The chain joins TRBV28 to TRBJ2-7; possibly TRBD1 for D (5 bases). Per the germline V gene, CDR1 is MDHEN and CDR2 is SYDVKM. Trimming stripped 6 bases from V and 4 bases from J, with 13 bases between. This CDR3 spans 13 amino acids. The CDR3 protein is CASRPTASYEQYF. The CDR3 DNA reads TGTGCCAGCAGACCGACAGCATCATACGAGCAGTACTTC.

This rearrangement joins TRBV5-1 to TRBJ2-1; TRBD2 aligns across 11 bases. This CDR3 has 17 residues. V lost 5 bases, J lost 0 bases, and 7 bases stayed unmatched. Germline CDR1 SGHRS, CDR2 YFSETQ. Written as DNA, the CDR3 is TGCGCCAGCAGTGGCCTAGCGGGGGGCTCCTCCTACAATGAGCAGTTCTTC. It is translated as CASSGLAGGSSYNEQFF.

The rearrangement links TRBV19 to TRBJ2-7; D possibly corresponds to TRBD2 (5 bases). V dropped 6 bases and J dropped 6 bases, with 18 bases sitting between them. This CDR3 is built from 14 residues. The germline V gene encodes CDR1 LNHDA and CDR2 SQIVND (reference sequence). CDR3 coding DNA: TGTGCCAGTAGCACCGAAGGAGTCCTAGCCGAGCAGTACTTC. Translating it yields CASSTEGVLAEQYF. Drawing the rest from reference TRBV19 and TRBJ2-7, the complete variable domain is DGGITQSPKYLFRKEGQNVTLSCEQNLNHDAMYWYRQDPGQGLRLIYYSQIVNDFQKGDIAEGYSVSREKKESFPLTVTSAQKNPTAFYLCASSTEGVLAEQYFGPGTRLTVT.

In its sample, this clone was seen a few times. V is TRBV18 and J is TRBJ1-2; TRBD1 matches at 9 bases. The germline V gene encodes CDR1 KGHSH and CDR2 LQKENI. The CDR3 extends over 15 amino acids. The junction had 3 bases not matched to a gene; V was cut back by 1 base and J by 3 bases. CDR3 in DNA: TGTGCCAGCTCACCACAGGGACAGGGATACTATGGCTACACCTTC. It codes for CASSPQGQGYYGYTF.

The chain recombines TRBV5-1 with TRBJ2-3, with 15 bases aligning to TRBD2. This CDR3 comprises 18 residues. Germline CDR1 reads SGHRS; CDR2 reads YFSETQ. V lost 4 bases and J lost 0; bases outside the gene matches: 6. The CDR3 nucleotides are TGCGCCAGCAGCCTTGGACTAGCGGGGGGGACTAGCACAGATACGCAGTATTTT. Translation: CASSLGLAGGTSTDTQYF.

This clone was observed a few times. The chain couples TRBV15 to TRBJ1-6; D remains unclear. The ends were cut back, 3 bases at V and 10 bases at J, with 13 bases in the middle. The CDR3 covers 14 residues. Germline CDR1 LNHNV, CDR2 YYDKDF (reference sequence). The CDR3 DNA reads TGTGCCACCAGCAGTAGTCAGGTGAACTCACCCCTCCACTTT. Protein product: CATSSSQVNSPLHF.

The chain employs TRBV28 and TRBJ2-3; D is unresolved. CDR3 length equals 12 residues. With 8 bases removed from V and 8 bases from J, the gap between germline ends came to 14 bases. The V gene's germline CDR1 is MDHEN and CDR2 SYDVKM. Written as DNA, the CDR3 is TGTGCCAGCGCTCCCCCCCCGGGTACGCAGTATTTT. This gives the protein CASAPPPGTQYF.

The rearrangement joins TRBV9 to TRBJ2-7, with D uncertain. Trimming removed 0 bases from V and 1 base from J, with 5 bases in between. CDR3 size: 13 residues. Germline V CDR1 and CDR2: SGDLS, YYNGEE. Here the CDR3 DNA reads TGTGCCAGCAGCGTAGACTTTTCCTACGAGCAGTACTTC. It yields the protein CASSVDFSYEQYF. The complete variable domain, with remaining parts taken from reference TRBV9 and TRBJ2-7, reads DSGVTQTPKHLITATGQRVTLRCSPRSGDLSVYWYQQSLDQGLQFLIQYYNGEERAKGNILERFSAQQFPDLHSELNLSSLELGDSALYFCASSVDFSYEQYFGPGTRLTVT.

A few counts support this clone. This rearrangement joins TRBV19 to TRBJ1-5; TRBD1 matches 8 bases. The V gene's germline CDR1 is LNHDA and CDR2 SQIVND (reference sequence). CDR3 length: 15 residues. Germline trimming cut 4 bases from V and 7 bases from J; bases unmatched to any gene: 9. Written as DNA, the CDR3 is TGTGCCAGTAGTACCGGACAGGGCGGCATGCAGCCCCAGCATTTT. Encoded protein: CASSTGQGGMQPQHF.

The V gene is TRBV4-2, the J gene TRBJ1-3; D possibly corresponds to TRBD1 (5 bases). Trimming left V 3 bases short and J 4 bases short, with 19 bases between. The CDR3 is 17 amino acids. Germline V gives CDR1 LGHNA, CDR2 YNFKEQ. CDR3 protein: CASSHLPIGEEGNTIYF. The CDR3 coding sequence is TGTGCCAGCAGCCATTTGCCTATAGGGGAGGAAGGAAACACCATATATTTT.